Following are 29 T cell receptor beta chains from one sample sequenced in a study of CD8+ T cells in alopecia areata. RNA was isolated and reverse transcribed to cDNA, the sequencing template. Using immunoSEQ multiplex PCR, the repertoire was profiled, and TCRdb retains in-frame clones only, with some absent. Counted here are roughly 200,000 clones, just over 55% occurring once; the ten biggest clones make up roughly 5.3%. Material: CD8+ T cells sorted from blood. Receptor source: a human donor in good health.

The rearrangement links TRBV19 to TRBJ1-4; D is undetermined. The germline V gene encodes CDR1 LNHDA and CDR2 SQIVND (reference sequence). Trimming pared 8 bases from V and 8 bases from J, leaving 15 bases between. This CDR3 is built from 13 residues. CDR3 loop: CASSEIGEEKLFF. CDR3 bases: TGTGCCAGTTCAGAGATCGGGGAGGAAAAACTGTTTTTT.

CDR3 amino acids: CASSPTERINYGYTF. The CDR3 DNA reads as TGTGCCAGCAGCCCCACCGAACGGATTAACTATGGCTACACCTTC. The V gene is TRBV7-9, the J gene TRBJ1-2, with D unclear. V lost 5 bases to trimming and J lost 1 base, with 14 bases between them. Germline CDR1 SEHNR, CDR2 FQNEAQ (reference sequence). This CDR3 has 15 amino acids.

The chain recombines TRBV15 with TRBJ1-1, with unresolved D. This CDR3 region has 15 residues. Germline lookup yields CDR1 LNHNV and CDR2 YYDKDF (reference sequence). V was shortened by 6 bases and J by 5 bases, with 19 bases between the two germline ends. The CDR3 sequence: CATSGSEAPETEAFF. The CDR3 DNA reads as TGTGCCACCAGTGGGTCCGAAGCGCCGGAGACTGAAGCTTTCTTT.

V is TRBV4-1 and J is TRBJ2-5; 10 bases fit TRBD2. V shed 0 bases and J 9 bases; nucleotides not matched to a gene: 10. The CDR3 extends over 16 amino acids. From germline, CDR1 is MGHRA and CDR2 YSYEKL. CDR3 DNA sequence: TGCGCCAGCAGCCAAGAAGGGGGGCTAGCGGGGGAGGCCCAGTACTTC. It translates to CASSQEGGLAGEAQYF.

CDR3: CASTFSGVASYNEQFF. CDR3 bases: TGCGCCAGCACATTTAGCGGGGTGGCCTCCTACAATGAGCAGTTCTTC. J is TRBJ2-1 and V is TRBV5-1; TRBD2 aligns across 8 bases. V lost 6 bases to trimming and J lost 0 bases; unmatched junction nucleotides: 8. The germline gives CDR1 SGHRS, CDR2 YFSETQ. CDR3 length equals 16 residues.

This rearrangement joins TRBV23-1 to TRBJ1-5, with a weak D call TRBD1 (5 bases). TRBV23-1 is labeled an ORF, and its function is uncertain. The ends were cut back, 7 bases at V and 1 base at J, with 14 bases in the middle. The CDR3 has 15 amino acids. DNA of the CDR3: TGCGCCAGCATTCTGGACATGAGGAGCAATCAGCCCCAGCATTTT. Its translation: CASILDMRSNQPQHF.

This clone has only a few counts. The V and J genes are TRBV4-1 and TRBJ2-7, with 7 positions matching TRBD2. After removal of 0 bases from V and 0 bases from J, the junction contained 5 bases not matched to a gene. Germline V gives CDR1 MGHRA, CDR2 YSYEKL. This CDR3 is built from 16 residues. The CDR3 is CASSQDHGGGSYEQYF. The DNA for the CDR3 is TGCGCCAGCAGCCAAGATCATGGCGGGGGCTCCTACGAGCAGTACTTC.

The rearrangement joins TRBV28 to TRBJ2-5, with 7 bases aligning to TRBD2. Trimming at V came to 6 bases and at J to 10 bases, leaving 11 bases not matched to a gene. This CDR3 is 13 amino acids long. CDR1 and CDR2 from the germline V gene are MDHEN and SYDVKM. The CDR3 DNA reads as TGTGCCAGCAGACCGACCCGGGGGGAAGGCCAGTACTTC. Its translation is CASRPTRGEGQYF.

V gene TRBV5-1 combines with J gene TRBJ2-7, with a possible D match to TRBD1 (6 bases). V dropped 0 bases and J dropped 5 bases, with 9 bases sitting between them. CDR3 length: 13 amino acids. Germline values: CDR1 SGHRS, CDR2 YFSETQ. CDR3 nucleotides: TGCGCCAGCAGCTTGGGACAGGAGGACGAGCAGTACTTC. This gives the protein CASSLGQEDEQYF.

This clone was observed a handful of times. V and J are TRBV5-1 and TRBJ1-1; D unresolved. Per germline, CDR1 SGHRS and CDR2 YFSETQ. V was shortened by 0 bases and J by 4 bases, with 10 bases between the two germline ends. This CDR3 region has 14 residues. CDR3 in DNA: TGCGCCAGCAGCTTGGATCCGGGATCCACTGAAGCTTTCTTT. It specifies CASSLDPGSTEAFF.

V is TRBV12-5 and J is TRBJ2-4; weak D call: TRBD2 (6 bases). Per the germline V gene, CDR1 is LGHNT and CDR2 is FRNRAP. The V end was cut by 6 bases, the J end by 0 bases, with 15 bases between. This CDR3 region has 16 residues. The CDR3: CASGAGWDLAKNIQYF. The DNA for the CDR3 is TGTGCTAGTGGCGCCGGGTGGGACTTAGCCAAAAACATTCAGTACTTC.

The sample holds a few counts of this clone. The same CDR3 arises from other DNA sequences in this sample as well. The chain's CDR3 is CSVEGLAGEYEQFF. CDR3 nucleotides: TGCAGCGTGGAGGGACTAGCGGGGGAATATGAGCAGTTCTTC. The chain is built from TRBV29-1 and TRBJ2-1; TRBD2 aligns across 14 bases. This CDR3 comprises 14 residues. V lost 6 bases to trimming and J lost 8 bases; unmatched junction nucleotides: 6. Germline CDR1 SQVTM, CDR2 ANQGSEA.

V and J are TRBV5-6 and TRBJ1-5; 8 positions agree with TRBD1. J gave up 4 bases and V 2 bases, and 2 bases lay outside the gene matches. The CDR3 runs to 14 residues. Germline V gene sequence: CDR1 SGHDT, CDR2 YYEEEE. This chain's CDR3 is CASSLWTGNQPQHF. Written as DNA, the CDR3 is TGTGCCAGCAGCTTATGGACAGGGAATCAGCCCCAGCATTTT. Full variable domain (missing parts from reference TRBV5-6 and TRBJ1-5): DAGVTQSPTHLIKTRGQQVTLRCSPKSGHDTVSWYQQALGQGPQFIFQYYEEEERQRGNFPDRFSGHQFPNYSSELNVNALLLGDSALYLCASSLWTGNQPQHFGDGTRLSIL.

The sample holds a few counts of this clone. The chain joins TRBV6-1 to TRBJ1-3; D is undetermined. V was shortened by 7 bases and J by 0 bases, with 10 bases between the two germline ends. The length of the CDR3 is 14 residues. The germline CDR1 and CDR2 sequences are MNHNS and SASEGT. The CDR3: CASNEIYSGNTIYF. The CDR3 DNA is TGTGCCAGCAATGAGATCTACTCTGGAAACACCATATATTTT.

The V call is TRBV7-9, the J call TRBJ1-1; TRBD1 might be the D (6 bases). Germline-derived CDR1 and CDR2 are SEHNR and FQNEAQ (reference sequence). This CDR3 comprises 15 residues. Trimming took 4 bases from V and 2 from J, leaving 14 bases between them. Here the CDR3 DNA reads TGTGCCAGCAGCTCGGGGGGCCCAGCTAACACTGAAGCTTTCTTT. Protein product: CASSSGGPANTEAFF. The complete variable domain, with remaining parts taken from reference TRBV7-9 and TRBJ1-1, reads DTGVSQNPRHKITKRGQNVTFRCDPISEHNRLYWYRQTLGQGPEFLTYFQNEAQLEKSRLLSDRFSAERPKGSFSTLEIQRTEQGDSAMYLCASSSGGPANTEAFFGQGTRLTVV.

The gene calls are TRBV30 and TRBJ1-1; D perhaps matches TRBD1 (5 bases). V was cut by 4 bases and J by 4 bases, with 16 bases left in between. The CDR3 spans 14 residues. Germline CDR1 and CDR2: GTSNPN and SVGIG (reference sequence). The CDR3 protein is CAWNIGRVSTEAFF. CDR3 sequence (DNA): TGTGCCTGGAATATTGGCAGGGTCTCCACTGAAGCTTTCTTT.

A few counts support this clone. This chain connects TRBV4-1 to TRBJ1-1; D not certain. The V gene lost 2 bases and the J gene lost 0 bases, with 10 bases spanning the gap. Germline lookup yields CDR1 MGHRA and CDR2 YSYEKL. The CDR3 contains 15 residues. CDR3 region: CASSQRWQLNTEAFF. DNA for the CDR3: TGCGCCAGCAGCCAAAGGTGGCAGCTGAACACTGAAGCTTTCTTT.

This sequence joins TRBV29-1 and TRBJ2-2; a weak D match, TRBD2 (6 bases). CDR1 and CDR2 from the germline V gene are SQVTM and ANQGSEA. CDR3 length: 13 amino acids. Trimming left V 6 bases short and J 4 bases short, with 12 bases between. CDR3 nucleotides: TGCAGCGTGAGGATGGGGGGCACCGGGGAGCTGTTTTTT. Protein product: CSVRMGGTGELFF.

The V gene is TRBV30, the J gene TRBJ2-1; D is ambiguous. V lost 0 bases and J lost 8, with 11 bases in between. Per germline, CDR1 GTSNPN and CDR2 SVGIG (reference sequence). This CDR3 contains 13 residues. The CDR3 coding sequence is TGTGCCTGGAGTGTAGCGACTCCGGATGAGCAGTTCTTC. Its protein product is CAWSVATPDEQFF.

This clone was observed a few times. V gene TRBV5-1 combines with J gene TRBJ1-1; D possibly corresponds to TRBD1 (6 bases). The germline V gene has CDR1 SGHRS and CDR2 YFSETQ. Trimming took 6 bases from V and 0 from J, leaving 12 bases between them. The CDR3 consists of 14 residues. CDR3 residues: CASTRAGVNTEAFF. The CDR3 DNA follows: TGCGCCAGCACCCGGGCAGGGGTGAACACTGAAGCTTTCTTT.

The chain is built from TRBV27 and TRBJ1-2, with TRBD1 matching 7 bases. The V gene's germline CDR1 is MNHEY and CDR2 SMNVEV (reference sequence). Trimming cost V 4 bases and J 8 bases; bases outside gene matches: 16. This CDR3 has 16 residues. The CDR3, as DNA: TGTGCCAGCAGTTCTCGGACCGACAGGGTAGAGGAGGGCTACACCTTC. This translates into CASSSRTDRVEEGYTF.

This chain links TRBV14 with TRBJ2-7; 9 bases map to TRBD2. The CDR3 spans 16 residues. V lost 6 bases, J lost 2 bases, and 11 bases stayed unmatched. Germline CDR1 SGHDN, CDR2 FVKESK. As DNA, the CDR3 is TGTGCCAGCAGTCCTACTGGACTAGCGCAGACCTACGAGCAGTACTTC. Translation gives CASSPTGLAQTYEQYF.

The genes are TRBV6-5 and TRBJ2-3; possible D gene TRBD1, 6 bases. Germline V gene data show CDR1 as MNHEY and CDR2 as SVGAGI. The CDR3 consists of 13 residues. With 2 bases removed from V and 7 bases from J, the gap between germline ends came to 10 bases. Written as DNA, the CDR3 is TGTGCCAGCAGTTACACCGACAGGAATACGCAGTATTTT. It specifies CASSYTDRNTQYF.

In this sample, this clone turned up many times. At the DNA level, this CDR3 is encoded by other sequences in the same sample as well. The gene calls are TRBV29-1 and TRBJ2-7; no clear D gene. The germline V gene has CDR1 SQVTM and CDR2 ANQGSEA. The CDR3 runs to 12 residues. V was cut by 1 base and J by 3 bases, with 7 bases left in between. For the CDR3, the DNA is TGCAGCGTTGAAGTGACCGACTACGAGCAGTACTTC. Protein product: CSVEVTDYEQYF.

The chain has TRBV6-6 and TRBJ2-7; maybe TRBD1 (5 bases). Per the germline V gene, CDR1 is MNHNY and CDR2 is SVGAGI (reference sequence). The CDR3 has 11 residues. Trimming removed 5 bases from V and 6 bases from J, with 8 bases in between. Here the CDR3 DNA reads TGTGCCAGCAGTACGACAGCCGAGCAGTACTTC. This codes for CASSTTAEQYF.

This chain links TRBV21-1 with TRBJ2-5; TRBD1 is taken as the D call from the table, unchecked against the DNA. TRBV21-1 is labeled a pseudogene. The CDR3 covers 14 residues. The CDR3 nucleotides read TGTGCCAGCAGCAAAGCGGACAGCCAAGAGACCCAGTACTTC. Protein: CASSKADSQETQYF.

V is TRBV4-1 and J is TRBJ2-7; TRBD2 is a possible D gene (6 bases). The CDR3 sequence is 15 residues long. V gave up 1 base and J gave up 0 bases, with 10 bases separating them. Germline V gene lookup returns CDR1 MGHRA and CDR2 YSYEKL. The CDR3 loop reads CASSQGRDASYEQYF. CDR3 DNA sequence: TGCGCCAGCAGCCAAGGGAGGGACGCCTCCTACGAGCAGTACTTC.

In its sample, this clone was seen a few times. The chain has TRBV5-8 and TRBJ2-1; D might be TRBD1 (7 bases). Germline lookup yields CDR1 SGHTS and CDR2 YDEGEE. This CDR3 contains 13 residues. V was shortened by 5 bases and J by 7 bases, with 13 bases between the two germline ends. Here the CDR3 DNA reads TGTGCCAGCAGGGAAGCAGGGGGGAATGAGCAGTTCTTC. Its translation is CASREAGGNEQFF.

This clone was observed a handful of times. The chain employs TRBV4-1 and TRBJ2-7; 8 bases match TRBD1. CDR3 length: 17 amino acids. V shed 3 bases and J 1 base; nucleotides not matched to a gene: 11. Per the germline V gene, CDR1 is MGHRA and CDR2 is YSYEKL. Written as DNA, the CDR3 is TGCGCCAGCAGCCAGCTGTATTCCGGGACAGGTTCCTACGAGCAGTACTTC. Translation: CASSQLYSGTGSYEQYF.